This TCR beta chain was recorded in a study of shared clonotypes between healthy human individuals. Study-wide points: Specimens sampled were limited to blood, with tissue repertoires likely differing. Rarefaction revealed incomplete sorted-subset sequencing despite large depth. There were few donors, and this limited the genetic and exposure-history diversity represented.

Worth noting for this clone: Antigen: not known.

Sequencing used immunoSEQ multiplex PCR; TCRdb keeps in-frame clones, though not all of them. The sample records 1.5 million to 2.5 million clones, 85% to 95% being singletons. Naive CD8 cells, CD45RO-negative and positively selected for CCR7, excluded terminally differentiated effector memory CD45RA+ cells. Sequenced sample: naive CD8+ T cells sorted from blood. The sequence was obtained from a man aged 18 to 29 in good health.

The CDR3 loop is CASSHPTGREKGQYF. The CDR3 DNA is TGCGCCAGCAGCCACCCGACTGGCAGGGAAAAGGGTCAGTACTTC. V and J are TRBV4-1 and TRBJ2-4; the D gene is possibly TRBD1 (5 bases). The V and J ends lost 3 bases and 12 bases respectively, with 21 bases between them. Germline-derived CDR1 and CDR2 are MGHRA and YSYEKL. The CDR3 covers 15 residues.